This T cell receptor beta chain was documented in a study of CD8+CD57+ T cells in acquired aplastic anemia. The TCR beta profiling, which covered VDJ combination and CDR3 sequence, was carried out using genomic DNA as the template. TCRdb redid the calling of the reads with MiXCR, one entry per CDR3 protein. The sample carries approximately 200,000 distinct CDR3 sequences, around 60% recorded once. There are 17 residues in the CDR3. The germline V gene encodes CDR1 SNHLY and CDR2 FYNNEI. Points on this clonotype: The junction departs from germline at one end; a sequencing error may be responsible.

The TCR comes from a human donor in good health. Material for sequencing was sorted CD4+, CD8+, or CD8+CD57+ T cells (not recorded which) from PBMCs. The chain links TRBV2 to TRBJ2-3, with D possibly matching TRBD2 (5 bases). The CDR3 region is CAGSESRLSGITDTQYF. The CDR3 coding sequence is TGTGCCGGCAGTGAATCCCGACTATCGGGGATCACAGATACGCAGTATTTT.